This TCR beta chain was recovered during a study of CD8 T cells in ankylosing spondylitis. Germline V gene data show CDR1 as MNHEY and CDR2 as SVGEGT. The V end lost 2 bases, the J end lost 2 bases, and 16 bases lay between the germline ends. The CDR3 has 16 amino acids. In this sample, this clonotype turned up a few times. What it recognizes is unknown. Using its own MiXCR run on the 5' RACE reads, TCRdb lists one record per CDR3 protein. Here the sample spans some 800,000 distinct CDR3 sequences, about an eighth being singletons. Overall study results and limits: Seemingly characteristic of ankylosing spondylitis blood was a TCR beta motif consisting of about 8 highly homologous variants.

This TCR derives from a male donor with ankylosing spondylitis. Sequenced: blood, either unsorted or a sorted T cell fraction (not recorded which). The chain recombines TRBV6-2 or TRBV6-3 with TRBJ2-7, with D perhaps matching TRBD1 or TRBD2 (6 bases each). The CDR3 nucleotides are TGTGCCAGCAGTTACGACCTAGGAGGGGGTACCTACGAGCAGTACTTC. Protein: CASSYDLGGGTYEQYF.